The source of this T cell receptor (beta chain) is a study of identical twins. TCRdb used MiXCR to reprocess the 5' RACE reads, holding one entry per CDR3 protein. The table records around 550,000 distinct CDR3 sequences, around 15% of them present only once. The study's findings and limits: Models underestimated out-of-frame TCR alpha sharing in monozygotic twins. Some out-of-frame alpha sequences were shared by twins, and these showed excess low generation probability.

The ends lost 5 bases at V and 8 bases at J; junction bases unmatched: 6. This CDR3 comprises 15 residues. Everyone who gave samples was a healthy Caucasian. With regard to this clonotype: The antigen is not known.

This sample also belongs to another study, concerning yellow fever vaccine responses in identical twins. That investigation notes: Convergence reportedly seemed to mark part of the twins' vaccine T cell response, with personalization marking the rest.

The specimen sequenced was CD4+ T cells sorted from blood. This clonotype was obtained from a woman between 18 and 29 years old in good health. This chain connects TRBV12-3 or TRBV12-4 to TRBJ1-4, with 12 bases identical to TRBD1. CDR3 nucleotide sequence: TGTGCCAGCAGTATAGGGACAGGGGGCTACGAAAAACTGTTTTTT. Translation gives CASSIGTGGYEKLFF.